The clone carrying this T cell receptor (beta chain) was observed a handful of times. The record originates from a study of post-analysis software for immune sequencing data. Libraries were made from TCR beta cDNA, and they carried unique molecular identifiers. TCRdb analysed the PCR reads with MiXCR anew, one entry per CDR3 protein. The table includes about 760,000 distinct CDR3 sequences, 25% to 30% detected once. The TCR sequence derives from a girl aged 10 to 17 with multiple sclerosis. Sequencing was carried out using blood.

The DNA of the CDR3 is TGTGCCAGCAGCTCCCCCGGACTAGCGGGGGGCCGGTTCTTC. This codes for CASSSPGLAGGRFF. The chain links TRBV7-9 to TRBJ2-1; 14 positions agree with TRBD2. This CDR3 is built from 14 residues. Germline CDR1 and CDR2: SEHNR and FQNEAQ (reference sequence). The trim removed 4 bases at V and 15 bases at J, leaving 8 bases unmatched.